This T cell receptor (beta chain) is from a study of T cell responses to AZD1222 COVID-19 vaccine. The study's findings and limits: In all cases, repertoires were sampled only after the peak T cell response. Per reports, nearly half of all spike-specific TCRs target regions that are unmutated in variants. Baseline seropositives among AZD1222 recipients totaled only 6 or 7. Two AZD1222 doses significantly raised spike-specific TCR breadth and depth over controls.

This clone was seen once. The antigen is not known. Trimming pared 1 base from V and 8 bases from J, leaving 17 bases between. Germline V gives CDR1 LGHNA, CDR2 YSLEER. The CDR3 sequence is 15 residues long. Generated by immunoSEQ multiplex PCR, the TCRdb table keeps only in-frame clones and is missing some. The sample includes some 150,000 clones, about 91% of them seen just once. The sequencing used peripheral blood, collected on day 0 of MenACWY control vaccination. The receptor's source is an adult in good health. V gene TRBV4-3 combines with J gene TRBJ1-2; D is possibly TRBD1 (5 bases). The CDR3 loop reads CASSQAEGMWGGYTF. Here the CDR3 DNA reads TGCGCCAGCAGCCAAGCGGAGGGGATGTGGGGCGGCTACACCTTC.